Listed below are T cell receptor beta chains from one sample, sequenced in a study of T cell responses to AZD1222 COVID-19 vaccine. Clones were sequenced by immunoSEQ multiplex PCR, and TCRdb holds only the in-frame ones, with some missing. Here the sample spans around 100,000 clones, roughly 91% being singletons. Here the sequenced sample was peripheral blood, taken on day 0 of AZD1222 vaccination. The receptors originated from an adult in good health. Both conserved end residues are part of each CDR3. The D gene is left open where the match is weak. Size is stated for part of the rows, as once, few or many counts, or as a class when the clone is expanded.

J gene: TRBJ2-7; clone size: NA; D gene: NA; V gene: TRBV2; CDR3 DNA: TGTGCCAGCAGTGGCTTCTCCTACGAGCAGTACTTC; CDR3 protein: CASSGFSYEQYF
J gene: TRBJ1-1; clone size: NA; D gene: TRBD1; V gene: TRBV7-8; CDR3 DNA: TGTGCCAGCAGCTCGAAGGGGACAGGGGAGTTGTTTACTGAAGCTTTCTTT; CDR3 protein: CASSSKGTGELFTEAFF
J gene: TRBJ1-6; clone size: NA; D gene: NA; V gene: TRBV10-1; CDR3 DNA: TGCGCCAGCAGTGAGTCGATATTGGGGAATTCACCCCTCCACTTT; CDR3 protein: CASSESILGNSPLHF
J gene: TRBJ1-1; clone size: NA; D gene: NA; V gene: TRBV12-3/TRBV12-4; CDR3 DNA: TGTGCCAGTTCGGACGAGGCGGGGAAATTCTTT; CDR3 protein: CASSDEAGKFF
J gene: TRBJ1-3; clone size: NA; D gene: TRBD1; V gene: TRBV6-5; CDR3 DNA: TGTGCCAGCAGTTACGGGACAGGAGGTGGAAACACCATATATTTT; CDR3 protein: CASSYGTGGGNTIYF
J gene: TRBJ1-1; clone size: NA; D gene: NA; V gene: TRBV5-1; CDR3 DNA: TGCGCCAGCAGCTTTCAACAGGGAGGCACTGAAGCTTTCTTT; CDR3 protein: CASSFQQGGTEAFF
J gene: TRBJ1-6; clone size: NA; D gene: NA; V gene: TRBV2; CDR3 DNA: TGTGCCAGCAGTGAAGCGACGCCCGGGATAGATAATTCACCCCTCCACTTT; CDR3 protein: CASSEATPGIDNSPLHF
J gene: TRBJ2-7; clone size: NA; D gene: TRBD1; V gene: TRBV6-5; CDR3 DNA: TGTGCCAGCCCCCCTAGGGGACAGCTTTACTACGAGCAGTACTTC; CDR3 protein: CASPPRGQLYYEQYF
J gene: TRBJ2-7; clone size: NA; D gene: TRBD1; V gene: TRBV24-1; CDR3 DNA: TGTGCCACCAGTGGTAGACAGGGGGTTCCCGCCTACGAGCAGTACTTC; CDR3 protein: CATSGRQGVPAYEQYF
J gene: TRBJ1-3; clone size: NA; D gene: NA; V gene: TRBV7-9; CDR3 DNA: TGTGCCAGCAGTTCGGGGGACTCTGGAAACACCATATATTTT; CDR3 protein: CASSSGDSGNTIYF
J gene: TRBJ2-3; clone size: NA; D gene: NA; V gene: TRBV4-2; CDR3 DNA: TGTGCCAGCAGCCAAGATTACAGCGGGAGCACAGATACGCAGTATTTT; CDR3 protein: CASSQDYSGSTDTQYF
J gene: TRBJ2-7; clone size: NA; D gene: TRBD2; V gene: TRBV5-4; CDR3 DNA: TGTGCCAGCAGCTTGTGGCTAGCGGACGAGCAGTACTTC; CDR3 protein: CASSLWLADEQYF
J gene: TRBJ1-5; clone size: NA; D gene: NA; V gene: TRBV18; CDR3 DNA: TGTGCCAGCTCACCTCTCCAGGTGAGAGGCAATCAGCCCCAGCATTTT; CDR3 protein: CASSPLQVRGNQPQHF
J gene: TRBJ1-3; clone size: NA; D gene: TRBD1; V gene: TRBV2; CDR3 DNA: TGTGCCAGCAGCCTGGACAGGTCTGGAAACACCATATATTTT; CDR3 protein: CASSLDRSGNTIYF
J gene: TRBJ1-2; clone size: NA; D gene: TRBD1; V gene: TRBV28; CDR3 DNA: TGTGCCAGCAGTTTGGACAGGCTGGGCTACACCTTC; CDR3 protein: CASSLDRLGYTF
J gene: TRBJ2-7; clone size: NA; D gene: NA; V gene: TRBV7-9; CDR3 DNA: TGTGCCAGCAGCTTAGCTCGGACCTACGAGCAGTACTTC; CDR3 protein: CASSLARTYEQYF
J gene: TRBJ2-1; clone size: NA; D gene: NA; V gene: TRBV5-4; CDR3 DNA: TGTGCCAGCAGCTTGAGAGCGACCTCCTACAATGAGCAGTTCTTC; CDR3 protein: CASSLRATSYNEQFF
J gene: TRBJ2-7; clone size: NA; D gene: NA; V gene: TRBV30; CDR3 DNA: TGTGCCTGGAGTGTAGGGGAGGCGTCCTACGAGCAGTACTTC; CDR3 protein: CAWSVGEASYEQYF
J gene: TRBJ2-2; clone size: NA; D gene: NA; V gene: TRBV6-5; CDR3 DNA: TGTGCCAGCAGGGGTGGGGTCGGTGTCGGGGAGCTGTTTTTT; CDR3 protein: CASRGGVGVGELFF
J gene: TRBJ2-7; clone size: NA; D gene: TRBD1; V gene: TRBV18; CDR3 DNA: TGTGCCAGCTCACCAAGGGACAGGGGCTACTACGAGCAGTACTTC; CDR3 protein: CASSPRDRGYYEQYF
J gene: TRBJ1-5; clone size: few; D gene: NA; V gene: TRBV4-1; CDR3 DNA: TGCGCCAGCAGCCAAGAGGACGGAGGATACAATCAGCCCCAGCATTTT; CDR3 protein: CASSQEDGGYNQPQHF
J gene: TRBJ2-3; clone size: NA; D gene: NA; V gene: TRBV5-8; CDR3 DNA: TGTGCCAGCAGCTTGGACGTGTGGGGGCGGGTAGATACGCAGTATTTT; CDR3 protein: CASSLDVWGRVDTQYF
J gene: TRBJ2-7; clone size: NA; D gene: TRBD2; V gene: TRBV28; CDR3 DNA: TGTGCCAGCAGCCCCCCCCGGGGGGTGTGGGAGCAGTACTTC; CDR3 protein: CASSPPRGVWEQYF
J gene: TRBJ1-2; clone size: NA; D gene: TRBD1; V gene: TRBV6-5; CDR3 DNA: TGTGCCAGCAGCCTGACAGGGGGTTATGGCTACACCTTC; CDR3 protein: CASSLTGGYGYTF
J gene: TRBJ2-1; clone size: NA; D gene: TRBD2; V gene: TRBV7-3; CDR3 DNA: TGTGCCAGCAGCGATAAAACTAGCGGGATAGCTAATGAGCAGTTCTTC; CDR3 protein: CASSDKTSGIANEQFF